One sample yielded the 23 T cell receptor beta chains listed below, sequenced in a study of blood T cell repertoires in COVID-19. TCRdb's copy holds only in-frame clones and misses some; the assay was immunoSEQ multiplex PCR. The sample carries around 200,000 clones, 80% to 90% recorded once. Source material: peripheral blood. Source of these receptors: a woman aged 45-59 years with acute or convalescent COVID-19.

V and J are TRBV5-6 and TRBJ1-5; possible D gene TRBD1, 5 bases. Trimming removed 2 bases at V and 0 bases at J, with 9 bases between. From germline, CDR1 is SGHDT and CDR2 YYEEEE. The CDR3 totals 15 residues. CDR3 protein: CASSFGQNSNQPQHF. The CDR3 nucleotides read TGTGCCAGCAGCTTCGGACAAAATAGCAATCAGCCCCAGCATTTT.

This chain's CDR3 is CASEVGQSRNQPQHF. The CDR3 nucleotides read TGTGCCAGCGAGGTCGGACAGTCCAGAAATCAGCCCCAGCATTTT. The chain has TRBV2 and TRBJ1-5; D possibly corresponds to TRBD1 (6 bases). This CDR3 spans 15 amino acids. V was clipped by 8 bases and J by 4 bases, with 18 bases between them. Germline values: CDR1 SNHLY, CDR2 FYNNEI.

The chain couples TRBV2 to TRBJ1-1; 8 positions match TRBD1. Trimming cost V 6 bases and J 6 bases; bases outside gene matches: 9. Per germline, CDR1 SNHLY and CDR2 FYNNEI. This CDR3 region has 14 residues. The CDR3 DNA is TGTGCCAGCAGGGTCGACAGGGGTGGCTCTGAAGCTTTCTTT. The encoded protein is CASRVDRGGSEAFF.

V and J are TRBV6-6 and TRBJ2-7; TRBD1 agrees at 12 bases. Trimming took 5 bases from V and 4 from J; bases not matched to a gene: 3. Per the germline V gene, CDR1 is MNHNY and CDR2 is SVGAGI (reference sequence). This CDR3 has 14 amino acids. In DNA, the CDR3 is TGTGCCAGCAGTCCGGGACAGGGGGCTTACGAGCAGTACTTC. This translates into CASSPGQGAYEQYF.

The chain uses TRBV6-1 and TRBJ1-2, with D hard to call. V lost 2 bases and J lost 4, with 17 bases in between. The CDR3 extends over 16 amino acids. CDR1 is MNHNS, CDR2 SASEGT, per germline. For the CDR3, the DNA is TGTGCCAGCAGTGAACCCCCTCGACTAACTCGCTATGGCTACACCTTC. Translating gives CASSEPPRLTRYGYTF.

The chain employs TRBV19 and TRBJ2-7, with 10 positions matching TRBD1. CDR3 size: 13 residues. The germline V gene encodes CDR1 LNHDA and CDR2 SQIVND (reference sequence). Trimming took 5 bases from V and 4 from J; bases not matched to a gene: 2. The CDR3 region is CASSRQGAYEQYF. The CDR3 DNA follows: TGTGCCAGTAGTCGACAGGGGGCATACGAGCAGTACTTC.

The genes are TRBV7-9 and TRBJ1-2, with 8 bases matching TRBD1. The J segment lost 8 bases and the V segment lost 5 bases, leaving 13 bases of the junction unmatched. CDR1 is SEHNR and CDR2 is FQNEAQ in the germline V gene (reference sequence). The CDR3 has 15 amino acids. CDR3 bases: TGTGCCAGCAGCCGACAGGGGAATAACTATGTCGGCTACACCTTC. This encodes CASSRQGNNYVGYTF.

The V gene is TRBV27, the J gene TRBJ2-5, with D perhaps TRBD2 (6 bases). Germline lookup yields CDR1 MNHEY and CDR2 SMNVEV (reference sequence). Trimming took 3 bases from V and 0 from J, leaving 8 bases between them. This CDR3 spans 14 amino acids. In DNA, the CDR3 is TGTGCCAGCAGTTTCTGGGGGGACCAAGAGACCCAGTACTTC. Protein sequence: CASSFWGDQETQYF.

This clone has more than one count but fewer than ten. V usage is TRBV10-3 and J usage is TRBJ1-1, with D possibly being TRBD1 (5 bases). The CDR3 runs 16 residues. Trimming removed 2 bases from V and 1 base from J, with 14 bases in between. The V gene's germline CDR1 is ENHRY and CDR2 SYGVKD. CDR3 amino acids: CAISERTNSGNTEAFF. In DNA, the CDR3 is TGTGCCATCAGTGAGCGGACAAACTCAGGGAACACTGAAGCTTTCTTT.

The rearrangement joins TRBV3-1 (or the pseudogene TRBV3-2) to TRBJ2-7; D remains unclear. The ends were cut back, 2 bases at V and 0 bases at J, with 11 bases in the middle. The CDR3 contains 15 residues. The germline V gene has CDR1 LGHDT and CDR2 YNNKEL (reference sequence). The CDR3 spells CASSQLRMGSYEQYF. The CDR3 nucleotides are TGTGCCAGCAGCCAACTGCGGATGGGCTCCTACGAGCAGTACTTC.

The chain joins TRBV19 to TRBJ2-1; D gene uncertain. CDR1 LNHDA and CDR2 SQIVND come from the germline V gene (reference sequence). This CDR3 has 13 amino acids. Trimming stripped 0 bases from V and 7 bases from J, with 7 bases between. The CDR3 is CASSIDEVNEQFF. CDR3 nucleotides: TGTGCCAGTAGTATAGATGAGGTTAATGAGCAGTTCTTC.

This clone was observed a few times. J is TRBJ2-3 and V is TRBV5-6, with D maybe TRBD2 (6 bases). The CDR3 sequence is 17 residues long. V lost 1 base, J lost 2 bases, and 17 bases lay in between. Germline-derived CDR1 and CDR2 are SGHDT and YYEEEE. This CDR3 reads CASSLLGSGGNTDTQYF. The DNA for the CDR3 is TGTGCCAGCAGCTTGTTGGGCTCCGGGGGAAACACAGATACGCAGTATTTT.

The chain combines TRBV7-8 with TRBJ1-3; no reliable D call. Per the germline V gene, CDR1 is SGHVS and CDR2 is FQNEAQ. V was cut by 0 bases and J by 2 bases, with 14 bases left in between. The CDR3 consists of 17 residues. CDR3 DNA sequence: TGTGCCAGCAGCTTAGCGCCGTTTTCGGGGACTGGAAACACCATATATTTT. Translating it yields CASSLAPFSGTGNTIYF.

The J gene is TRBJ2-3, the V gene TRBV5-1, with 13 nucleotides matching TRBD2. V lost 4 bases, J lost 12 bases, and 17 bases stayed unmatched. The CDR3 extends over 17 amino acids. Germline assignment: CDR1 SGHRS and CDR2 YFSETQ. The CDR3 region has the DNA TGCGCCAGCAGCATGCCCTCCGGGACTAGCGGGGCCTCCGGACAGTATTTT. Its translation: CASSMPSGTSGASGQYF. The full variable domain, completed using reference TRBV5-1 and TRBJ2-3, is KAGVTQTPRYLIKTRGQQVTLSCSPISGHRSVSWYQQTPGQGLQFLFEYFSETQRNKGNFPGRFSGRQFSNSRSEMNVSTLELGDSALYLCASSMPSGTSGASGQYFGPGTRLTVL.

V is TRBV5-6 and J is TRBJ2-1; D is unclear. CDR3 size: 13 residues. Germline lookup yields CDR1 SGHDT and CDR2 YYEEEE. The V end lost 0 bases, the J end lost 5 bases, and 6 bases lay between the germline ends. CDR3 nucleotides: TGTGCCAGCAGCTTGGGAGTCGACAATGAGCAGTTCTTC. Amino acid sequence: CASSLGVDNEQFF.

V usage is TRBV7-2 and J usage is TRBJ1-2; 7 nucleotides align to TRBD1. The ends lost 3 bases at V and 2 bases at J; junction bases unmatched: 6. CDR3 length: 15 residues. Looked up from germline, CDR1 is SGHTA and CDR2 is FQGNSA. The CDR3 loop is CASSFPGTENYGYTF. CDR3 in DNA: TGTGCCAGCAGCTTTCCCGGGACAGAGAACTATGGCTACACCTTC.

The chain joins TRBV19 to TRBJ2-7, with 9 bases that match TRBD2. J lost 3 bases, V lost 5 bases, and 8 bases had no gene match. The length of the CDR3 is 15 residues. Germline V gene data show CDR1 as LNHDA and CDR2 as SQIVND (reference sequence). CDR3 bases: TGTGCCAGTAGTTCTGCCCTAGCGGGATTCTACGAGCAGTACTTC. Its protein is CASSSALAGFYEQYF.

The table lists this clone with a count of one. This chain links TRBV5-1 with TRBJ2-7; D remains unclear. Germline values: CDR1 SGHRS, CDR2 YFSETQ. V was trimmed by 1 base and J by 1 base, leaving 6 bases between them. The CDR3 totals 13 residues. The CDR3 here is CASSLPSSYEQYF. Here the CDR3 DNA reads TGCGCCAGCAGCTTGCCGTCGTCCTACGAGCAGTACTTC.

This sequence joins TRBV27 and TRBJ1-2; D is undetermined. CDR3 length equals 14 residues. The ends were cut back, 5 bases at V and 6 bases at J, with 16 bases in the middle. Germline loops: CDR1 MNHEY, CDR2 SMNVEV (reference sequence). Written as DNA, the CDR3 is TGTGCCAGCAGTCCAAGACCGACTATTGATGGCTACACCTTC. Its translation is CASSPRPTIDGYTF.

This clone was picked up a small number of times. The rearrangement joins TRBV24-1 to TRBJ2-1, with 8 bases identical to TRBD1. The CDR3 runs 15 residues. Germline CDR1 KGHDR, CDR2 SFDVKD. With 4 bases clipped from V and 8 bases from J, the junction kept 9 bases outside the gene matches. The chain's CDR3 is CATSDPQPGGDEQFF. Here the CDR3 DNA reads TGTGCCACCAGTGACCCTCAACCAGGGGGCGATGAGCAGTTCTTC.

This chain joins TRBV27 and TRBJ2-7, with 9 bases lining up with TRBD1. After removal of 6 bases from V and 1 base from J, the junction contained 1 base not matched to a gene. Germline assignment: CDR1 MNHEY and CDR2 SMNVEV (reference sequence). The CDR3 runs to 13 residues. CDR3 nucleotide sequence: TGTGCCAGCAGGGGGACAGGGTCCTACGAGCAGTACTTC. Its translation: CASRGTGSYEQYF.

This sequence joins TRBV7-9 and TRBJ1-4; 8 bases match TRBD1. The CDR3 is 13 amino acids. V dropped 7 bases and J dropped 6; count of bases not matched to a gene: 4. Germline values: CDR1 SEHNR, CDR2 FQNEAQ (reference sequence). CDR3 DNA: TGTGCCAGCACCAGGGGGCTGGATGAAAAACTGTTTTTT. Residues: CASTRGLDEKLFF.

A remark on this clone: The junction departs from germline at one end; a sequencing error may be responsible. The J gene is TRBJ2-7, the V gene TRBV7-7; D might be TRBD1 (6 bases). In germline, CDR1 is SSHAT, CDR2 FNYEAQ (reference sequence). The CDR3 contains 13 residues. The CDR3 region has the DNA TGTGCTAGCAGCCTGGACAGAGTCTCCGAGCAGTACTTC. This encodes CASSLDRVSEQYF.